This TCR beta chain was found in a study of graft-versus-host responses after intestinal transplantation. The overall study: The recipients all started with anti-thymocyte globulin induction and then took tacrolimus and steroids for three to four years.

Points on this clone: Its target is unknown.

Produced via immunoSEQ multiplex PCR; TCRdb's table is partial and in-frame only. Here the sample spans some 76,000 clones, around 90% being singletons. Study-level results: Early HvG declines after transplant were associated with peak circulating GvH clone levels. Researchers found GvH clones in recipient marrow, and some showed up first in ileum or blood. Graft-donor T cell macrochimerism in patients accompanied high graft-versus-host to host-versus-graft clonal ratios in allografts.

V was trimmed by 4 bases and J by 3 bases, leaving 9 bases between them. Germline V gene lookup returns CDR1 MGHDK and CDR2 SYGVNS. The CDR3 totals 13 residues. The sample in question was unstimulated CD8+ T cells sorted from spleen or lymph node cells, obtained before transplant. This receptor was taken from a human donor who was the organ donor for an intestinal transplant. V usage is TRBV25-1 and J usage is TRBJ1-1; possible D gene TRBD1, 5 bases. CDR3 nucleotide sequence: TGTGCCAGCAGTGCCTCAGGGTACACTGAAGCTTTCTTT. Amino acids: CASSASGYTEAFF.